This is a list of T cell receptor beta chains from one sample in a study of Graves' ophthalmopathy and Graves' hyperthyroidism. TCRdb fed the multiplex PCR reads into MiXCR, producing one record per CDR3 protein. The sample has approximately 700,000 distinct CDR3 sequences, approximately 40% seen once. Sequencing input: peripheral blood. The receptors were sampled from an adult man with Graves' ophthalmopathy. The CDR3 runs from the conserved cysteine through the conserved F or W. The order of the fields is D gene, J gene, V gene, clone size, CDR3 DNA, CDR3 protein. A D gene is named only where the DNA matches it firmly. Part of the rows lack a size; the others show once, few, many or a class for expanded clones.

NA,TRBJ1-1,TRBV12-3/TRBV12-4,few,TGTGCCAGCAGTTTTCGGGGGGAGAACACTGAAGCTTTCTTT,CASSFRGENTEAFF
TRBD1,TRBJ2-7,TRBV29-1,many,TGCAGCGTCGACGCCGGGACAGGGCCCTACGAGCAGTACTTC,CSVDAGTGPYEQYF
NA,TRBJ1-6,TRBV11-2,few,TGTGCCAGCAGCTTAGTAGCCCACGGGGGCCAAGGTTCACCCCTCCACTTT,CASSLVAHGGQGSPLHF
NA,TRBJ1-1,TRBV6-6,NA,TGTGCCAGCAGCTATGGCGGGGAAACTGAAGCTTTCTTT,CASSYGGETEAFF
NA,TRBJ2-5,TRBV5-1,NA,TGCGCCAGCAGCCTAGAAGCGTACCAAGAGACCCAGTACTTC,CASSLEAYQETQYF
TRBD1,TRBJ2-5,TRBV9,NA,TGTGCCAGCAGCGCCGGGACAGGGGTTGTGGAGACCCAGTACTTC,CASSAGTGVVETQYF
TRBD1,TRBJ2-5,TRBV12-3/TRBV12-4,NA,TGTGCCAGCGGTCACGGGACAGAAGAGACCCAGTACTTC,CASGHGTEETQYF
NA,TRBJ1-2,TRBV11-2,many,TGTGCCAGCAGCTTAAGAGGCCAGGCAATCACCTTC,CASSLRGQAITF
NA,TRBJ2-7,TRBV7-2,many,TGTGCCAGCAGCGCCCCAGGGCGGTACGAGCAGTACTTC,CASSAPGRYEQYF
NA,TRBJ1-6,TRBV19,few,TGTGCCAGTAGTAGCGGACAGTACTATAATTCACCCCTCCACTTT,CASSSGQYYNSPLHF
TRBD2,TRBJ2-2,TRBV7-3,NA,TGTGCCAGCAGCCCCACTCGGACTAGCGGGAGGGCCGGGGAGCTGTTTTTT,CASSPTRTSGRAGELFF
TRBD1,TRBJ2-2,TRBV15,few,TGTGCCACCAAGAACAGGGGGAACACCGGGGAGCTGTTTTTT,CATKNRGNTGELFF
TRBD1,TRBJ1-1,TRBV7-2,NA,TGTGCCAGCAGTCAGGGGGGGAACGCTGAAGCTTTCTTT,CASSQGGNAEAFF